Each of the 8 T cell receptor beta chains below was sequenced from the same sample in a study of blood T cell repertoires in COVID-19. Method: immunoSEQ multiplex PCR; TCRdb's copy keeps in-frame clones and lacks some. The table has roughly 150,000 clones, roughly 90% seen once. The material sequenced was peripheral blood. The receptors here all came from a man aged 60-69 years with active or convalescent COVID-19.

The DNA for the CDR3 is TGTGCCAGCACCCCCTTGAGCGGGGGCGATGAGCAGTTCTTC. It is translated as CASTPLSGGDEQFF. This chain connects TRBV9 to TRBJ2-1; the match to TRBD2 covers 8 bases. This CDR3 is built from 14 residues. The ends lost 6 bases at V and 8 bases at J; junction bases unmatched: 10. Germline CDR1 reads SGDLS; CDR2 reads YYNGEE.

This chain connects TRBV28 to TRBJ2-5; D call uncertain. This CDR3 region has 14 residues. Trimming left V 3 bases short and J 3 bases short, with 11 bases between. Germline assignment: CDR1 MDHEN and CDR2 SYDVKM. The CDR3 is CASSLLALKETQYF. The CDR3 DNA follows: TGTGCCAGCAGTTTGCTTGCTCTAAAAGAGACCCAGTACTTC.

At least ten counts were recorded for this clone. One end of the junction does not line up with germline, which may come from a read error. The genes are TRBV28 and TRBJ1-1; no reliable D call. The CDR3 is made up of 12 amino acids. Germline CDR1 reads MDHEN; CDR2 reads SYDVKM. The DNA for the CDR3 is TGTGCCAGCAGTCCTCGACGGACTGTTAGCGTCTTT. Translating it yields CASSPRRTVSVF.

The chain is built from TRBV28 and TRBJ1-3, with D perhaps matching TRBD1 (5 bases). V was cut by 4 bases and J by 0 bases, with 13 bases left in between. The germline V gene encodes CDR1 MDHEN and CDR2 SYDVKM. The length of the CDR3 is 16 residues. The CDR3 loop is CASSSLGGISGNTIYF. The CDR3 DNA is TGTGCCAGCAGTTCCCTCGGGGGAATCTCTGGAAACACCATATATTTT.

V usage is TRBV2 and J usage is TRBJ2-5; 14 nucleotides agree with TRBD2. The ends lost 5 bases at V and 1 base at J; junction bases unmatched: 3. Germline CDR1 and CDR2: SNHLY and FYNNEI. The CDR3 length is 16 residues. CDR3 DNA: TGTGCCAGCAGTAGCGGACTAGCGGGGGGCCAAGAGACCCAGTACTTC. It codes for CASSSGLAGGQETQYF.

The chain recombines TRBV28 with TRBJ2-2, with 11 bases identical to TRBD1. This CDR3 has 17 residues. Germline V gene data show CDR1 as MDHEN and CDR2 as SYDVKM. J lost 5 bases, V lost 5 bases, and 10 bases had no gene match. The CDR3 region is CASSPSGTGGVTGELFF. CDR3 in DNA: TGTGCCAGCAGTCCCAGCGGGACAGGGGGGGTTACCGGGGAGCTGTTTTTT.

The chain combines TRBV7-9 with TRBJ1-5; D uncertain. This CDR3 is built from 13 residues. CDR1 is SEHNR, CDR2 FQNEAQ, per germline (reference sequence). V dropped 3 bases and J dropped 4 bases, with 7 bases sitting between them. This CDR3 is CASSFLENQPQHF. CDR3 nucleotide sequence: TGTGCCAGCAGCTTCCTAGAAAATCAGCCCCAGCATTTT. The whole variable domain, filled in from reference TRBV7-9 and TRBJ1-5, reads DTGVSQNPRHKITKRGQNVTFRCDPISEHNRLYWYRQTLGQGPEFLTYFQNEAQLEKSRLLSDRFSAERPKGSFSTLEIQRTEQGDSAMYLCASSFLENQPQHFGDGTRLSIL.

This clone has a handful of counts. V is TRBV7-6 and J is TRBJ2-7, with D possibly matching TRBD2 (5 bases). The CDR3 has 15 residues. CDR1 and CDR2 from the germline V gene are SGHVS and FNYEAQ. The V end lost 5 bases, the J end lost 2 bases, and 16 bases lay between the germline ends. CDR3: CASSAFGAAAYEQYF. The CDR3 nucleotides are TGTGCCAGCAGCGCCTTTGGAGCGGCGGCCTACGAGCAGTACTTC.